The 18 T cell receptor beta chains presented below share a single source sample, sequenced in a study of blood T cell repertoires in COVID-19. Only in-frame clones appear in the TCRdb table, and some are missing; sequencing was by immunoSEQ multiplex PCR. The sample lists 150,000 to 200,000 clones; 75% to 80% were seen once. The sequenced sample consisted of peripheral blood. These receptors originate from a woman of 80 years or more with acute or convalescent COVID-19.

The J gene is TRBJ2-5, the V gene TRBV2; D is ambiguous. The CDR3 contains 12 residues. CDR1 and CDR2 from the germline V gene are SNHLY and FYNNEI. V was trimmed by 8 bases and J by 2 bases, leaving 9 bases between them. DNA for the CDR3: TGTGCCAGCGTCGGTCAACAAGAGACCCAGTACTTC. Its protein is CASVGQQETQYF. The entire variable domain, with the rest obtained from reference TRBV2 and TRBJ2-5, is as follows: EPEVTQTPSHQVTQMGQEVILRCVPISNHLYFYWYRQILGQKVEFLVSFYNNEISEKSEIFDDQFSVERPDGSNFTLKIRSTKLEDSAMYFCASVGQQETQYFGPGTRLLVL.

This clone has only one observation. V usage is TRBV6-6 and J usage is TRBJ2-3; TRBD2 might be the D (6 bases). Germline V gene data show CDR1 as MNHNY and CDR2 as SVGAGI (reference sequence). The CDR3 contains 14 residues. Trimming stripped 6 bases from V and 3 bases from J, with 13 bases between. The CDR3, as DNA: TGTGCCAGCAGGGGGGGTGGAACGACAGATACGCAGTATTTT. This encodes CASRGGGTTDTQYF.

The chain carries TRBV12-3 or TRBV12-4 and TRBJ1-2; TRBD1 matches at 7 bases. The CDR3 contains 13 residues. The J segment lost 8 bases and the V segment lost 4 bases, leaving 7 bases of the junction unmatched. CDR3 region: CASSSTGNRGYTF. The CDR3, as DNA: TGTGCCAGCAGTTCGACAGGGAACCGGGGCTACACCTTC.

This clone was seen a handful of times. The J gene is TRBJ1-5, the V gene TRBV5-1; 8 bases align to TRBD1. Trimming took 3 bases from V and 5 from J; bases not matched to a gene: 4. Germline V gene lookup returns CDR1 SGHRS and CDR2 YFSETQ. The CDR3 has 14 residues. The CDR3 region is CASSSQGAYQPQHF. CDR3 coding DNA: TGCGCCAGCAGCTCCCAGGGGGCATATCAGCCCCAGCATTTT. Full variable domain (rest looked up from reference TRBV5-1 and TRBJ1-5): KAGVTQTPRYLIKTRGQQVTLSCSPISGHRSVSWYQQTPGQGLQFLFEYFSETQRNKGNFPGRFSGRQFSNSRSEMNVSTLELGDSALYLCASSSQGAYQPQHFGDGTRLSIL.

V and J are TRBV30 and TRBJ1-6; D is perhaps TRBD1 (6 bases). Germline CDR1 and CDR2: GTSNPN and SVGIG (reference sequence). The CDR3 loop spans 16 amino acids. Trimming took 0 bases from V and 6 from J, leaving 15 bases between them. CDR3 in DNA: TGTGCCTGGAGTGTAGGGGGGGGTGGAGGTAATTCACCCCTCCACTTT. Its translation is CAWSVGGGGGNSPLHF.

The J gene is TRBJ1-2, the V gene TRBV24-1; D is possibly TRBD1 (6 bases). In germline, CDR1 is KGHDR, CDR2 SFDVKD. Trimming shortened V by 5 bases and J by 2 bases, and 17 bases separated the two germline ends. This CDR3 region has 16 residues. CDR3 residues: CATSGPQGYENYGYTF. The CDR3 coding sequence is TGTGCCACCAGTGGTCCACAGGGCTATGAGAACTATGGCTACACCTTC.

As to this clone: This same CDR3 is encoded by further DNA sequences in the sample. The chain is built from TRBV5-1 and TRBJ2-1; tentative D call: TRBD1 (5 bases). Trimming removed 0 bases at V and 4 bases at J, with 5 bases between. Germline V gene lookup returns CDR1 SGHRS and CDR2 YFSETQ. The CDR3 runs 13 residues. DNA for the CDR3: TGCGCCAGCAGCTTGGACAGGTACAATGAGCAGTTCTTC. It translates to CASSLDRYNEQFF.

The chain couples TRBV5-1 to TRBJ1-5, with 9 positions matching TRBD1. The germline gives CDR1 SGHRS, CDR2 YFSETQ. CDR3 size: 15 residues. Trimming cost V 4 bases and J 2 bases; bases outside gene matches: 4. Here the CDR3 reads CASSPWTGGNQPQHF. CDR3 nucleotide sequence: TGCGCCAGCAGCCCTTGGACAGGGGGCAATCAGCCCCAGCATTTT.

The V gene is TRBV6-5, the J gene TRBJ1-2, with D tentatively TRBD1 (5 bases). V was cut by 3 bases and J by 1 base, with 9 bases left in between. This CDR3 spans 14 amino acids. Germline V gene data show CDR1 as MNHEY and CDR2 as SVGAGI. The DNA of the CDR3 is TGTGCCAGCAGTTATGGGGGGGTTAACTATGGCTACACCTTC. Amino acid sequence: CASSYGGVNYGYTF.

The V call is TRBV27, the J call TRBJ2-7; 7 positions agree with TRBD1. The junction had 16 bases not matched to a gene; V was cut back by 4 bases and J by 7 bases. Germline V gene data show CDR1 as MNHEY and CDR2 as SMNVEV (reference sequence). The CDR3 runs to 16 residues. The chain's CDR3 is CASSSKQGLKSGEQYF. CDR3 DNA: TGTGCCAGCAGTTCCAAACAGGGGTTGAAATCGGGAGAGCAGTACTTC.

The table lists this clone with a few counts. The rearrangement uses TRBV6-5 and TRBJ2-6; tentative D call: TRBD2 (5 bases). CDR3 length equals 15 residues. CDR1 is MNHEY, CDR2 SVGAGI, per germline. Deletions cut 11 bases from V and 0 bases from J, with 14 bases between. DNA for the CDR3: TGTGCCGGAGGCCCGGGATCCTCTGGGGCCAACGTCCTGACTTTC. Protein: CAGGPGSSGANVLTF.

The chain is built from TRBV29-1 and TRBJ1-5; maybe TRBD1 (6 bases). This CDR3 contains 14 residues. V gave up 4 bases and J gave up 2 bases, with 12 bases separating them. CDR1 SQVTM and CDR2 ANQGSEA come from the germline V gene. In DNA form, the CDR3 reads TGCAGCGTTGGGGAGCCAGGGGGCAATCAGCCCCAGCATTTT. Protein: CSVGEPGGNQPQHF.

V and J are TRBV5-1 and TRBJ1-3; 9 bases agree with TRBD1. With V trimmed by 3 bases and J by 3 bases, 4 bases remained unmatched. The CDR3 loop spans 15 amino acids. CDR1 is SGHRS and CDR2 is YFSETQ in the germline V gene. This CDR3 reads CASSSQGAGGNTIYF. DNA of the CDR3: TGCGCCAGCAGCTCACAGGGGGCAGGTGGAAACACCATATATTTT.

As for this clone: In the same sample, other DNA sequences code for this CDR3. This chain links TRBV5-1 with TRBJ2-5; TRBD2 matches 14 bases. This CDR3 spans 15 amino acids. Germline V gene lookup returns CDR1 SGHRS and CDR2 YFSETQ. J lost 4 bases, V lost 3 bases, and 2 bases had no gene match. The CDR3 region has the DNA TGCGCCAGCAGCTCGGGACTAGCGGGAGTAGAGACCCAGTACTTC. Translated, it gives CASSSGLAGVETQYF.

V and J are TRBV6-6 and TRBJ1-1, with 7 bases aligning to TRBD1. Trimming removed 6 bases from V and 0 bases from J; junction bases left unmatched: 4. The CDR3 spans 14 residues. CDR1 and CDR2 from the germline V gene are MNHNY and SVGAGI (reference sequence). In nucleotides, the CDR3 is TGTGCCAGCAGCCGGGGACAGTTGAACACTGAAGCTTTCTTT. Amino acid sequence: CASSRGQLNTEAFF.

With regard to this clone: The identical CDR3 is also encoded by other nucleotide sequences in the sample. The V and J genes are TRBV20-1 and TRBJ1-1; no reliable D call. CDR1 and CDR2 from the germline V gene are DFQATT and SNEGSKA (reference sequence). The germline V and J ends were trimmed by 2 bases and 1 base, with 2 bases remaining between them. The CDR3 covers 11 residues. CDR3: CSARRNTEAFF. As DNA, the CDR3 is TGCAGTGCTAGACGGAACACTGAAGCTTTCTTT.

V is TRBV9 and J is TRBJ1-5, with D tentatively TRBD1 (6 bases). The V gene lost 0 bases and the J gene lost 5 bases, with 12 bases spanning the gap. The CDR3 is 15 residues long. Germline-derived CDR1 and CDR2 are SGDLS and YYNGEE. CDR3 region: CASSVVSGAYQPQHF. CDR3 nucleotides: TGTGCCAGCAGCGTAGTGTCAGGGGCTTATCAGCCCCAGCATTTT.

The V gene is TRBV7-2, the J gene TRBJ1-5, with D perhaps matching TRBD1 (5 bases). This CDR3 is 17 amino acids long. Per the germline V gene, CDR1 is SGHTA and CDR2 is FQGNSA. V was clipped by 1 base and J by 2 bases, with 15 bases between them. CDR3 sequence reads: CASSLVWGGVGNQPQHF. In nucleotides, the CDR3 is TGTGCCAGCAGCTTAGTGTGGGGAGGGGTGGGCAATCAGCCCCAGCATTTT.